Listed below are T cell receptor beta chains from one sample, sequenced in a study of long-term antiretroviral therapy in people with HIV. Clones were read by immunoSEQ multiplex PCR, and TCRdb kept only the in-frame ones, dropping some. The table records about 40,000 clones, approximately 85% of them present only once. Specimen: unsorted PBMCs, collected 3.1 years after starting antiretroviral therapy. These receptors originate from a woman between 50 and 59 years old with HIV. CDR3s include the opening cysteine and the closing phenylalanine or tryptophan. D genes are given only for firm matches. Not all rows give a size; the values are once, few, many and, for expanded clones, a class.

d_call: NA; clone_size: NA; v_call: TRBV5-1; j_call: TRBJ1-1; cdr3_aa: CASSLPPNTEAFF; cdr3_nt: TGCGCCAGCAGCTTGCCGCCGAACACTGAAGCTTTCTTT
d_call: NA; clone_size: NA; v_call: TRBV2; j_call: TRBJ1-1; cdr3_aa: CASRGLANTEAFF; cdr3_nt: TGTGCCAGCAGGGGACTAGCGAACACTGAAGCTTTCTTT
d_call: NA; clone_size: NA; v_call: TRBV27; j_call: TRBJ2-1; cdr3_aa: CASSLGGGASITYNEQFF; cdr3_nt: TGTGCCAGCAGTTTGGGTGGCGGGGCGAGTATAACCTACAATGAGCAGTTCTTC
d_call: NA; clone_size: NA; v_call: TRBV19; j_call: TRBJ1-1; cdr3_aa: CASSIRRGALNTEAFF; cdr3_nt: TGTGCCAGTAGTATTCGTCGAGGGGCACTGAACACTGAAGCTTTCTTT
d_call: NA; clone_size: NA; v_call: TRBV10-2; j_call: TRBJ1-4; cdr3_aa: CASTGSRTSNEKLFF; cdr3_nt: TGCGCCAGCACAGGGTCCCGCACCTCGAATGAAAAACTGTTTTTT
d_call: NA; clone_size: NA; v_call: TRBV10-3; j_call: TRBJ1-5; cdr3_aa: CAIRAGRGQPQHF; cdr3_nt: TGTGCCATCCGTGCGGGGAGAGGGCAGCCCCAGCATTTT
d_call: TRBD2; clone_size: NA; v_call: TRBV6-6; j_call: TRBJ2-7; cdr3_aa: CASSYSRVAGGYEQYF; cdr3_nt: TGTGCCAGCAGTTACTCGCGGGTAGCGGGGGGGTACGAGCAGTACTTC
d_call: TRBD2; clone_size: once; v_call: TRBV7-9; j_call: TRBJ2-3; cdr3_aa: CASSSVTSGGTDTQYF; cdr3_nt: TGTGCCAGCAGCTCCGTGACTAGCGGGGGAACAGATACGCAGTATTTT
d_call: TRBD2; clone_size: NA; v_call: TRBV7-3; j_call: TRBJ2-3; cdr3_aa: CASSLLAGETDTQYF; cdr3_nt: TGTGCCAGCAGCTTATTAGCGGGGGAGACAGATACGCAGTATTTT
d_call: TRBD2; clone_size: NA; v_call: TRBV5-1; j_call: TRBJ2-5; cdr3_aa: CASRTSGGETQYF; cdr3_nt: TGCGCCAGCAGGACTAGCGGGGGAGAGACCCAGTACTTC
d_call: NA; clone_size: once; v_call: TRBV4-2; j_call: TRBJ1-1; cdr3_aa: CASSQDGPASNTEAFF; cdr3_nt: TGTGCCAGCAGCCAAGATGGTCCAGCTTCGAACACTGAAGCTTTCTTT
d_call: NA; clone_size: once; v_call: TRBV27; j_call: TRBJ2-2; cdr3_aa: CASSHNTGELFF; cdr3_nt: TGTGCCAGCAGTCATAACACCGGGGAGCTGTTTTTT
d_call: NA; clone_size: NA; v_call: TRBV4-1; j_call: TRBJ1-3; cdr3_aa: CASRQREGAGNTIYF; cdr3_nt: TGCGCCAGCAGGCAGCGGGAAGGAGCTGGAAACACCATATATTTT
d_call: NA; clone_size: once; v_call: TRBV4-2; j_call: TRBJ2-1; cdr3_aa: CASSGTGGRNNEQFF; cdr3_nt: TGTGCCAGCAGCGGGACGGGGGGCAGGAACAATGAGCAGTTCTTC
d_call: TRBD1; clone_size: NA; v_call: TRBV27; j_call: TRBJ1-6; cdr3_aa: CASRLQGVSYNSPLHF; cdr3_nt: TGTGCCAGCAGACTTCAGGGGGTCTCCTATAATTCACCCCTCCACTTT
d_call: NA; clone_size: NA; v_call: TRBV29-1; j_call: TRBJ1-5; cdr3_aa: CSACLDSNQPQHF; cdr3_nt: TGCAGCGCCTGCTTGGATAGCAATCAGCCCCAGCATTTT
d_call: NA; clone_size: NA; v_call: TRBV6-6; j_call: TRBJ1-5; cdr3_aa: CASSYQGETNQPQHF; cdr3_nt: TGTGCCAGCAGTTACCAAGGGGAAACAAATCAGCCCCAGCATTTT
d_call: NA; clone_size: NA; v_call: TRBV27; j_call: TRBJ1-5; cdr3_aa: CASSPLHEIPTTLNQPQHF; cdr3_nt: TGTGCCAGCAGTCCCCTCCACGAAATCCCCACCACTCTTAATCAGCCCCAGCATTTT
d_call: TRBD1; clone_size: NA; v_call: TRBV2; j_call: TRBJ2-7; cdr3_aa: CASRWTGTSYEQYF; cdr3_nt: TGTGCCAGCAGGTGGACAGGTACTTCCTACGAGCAGTACTTC
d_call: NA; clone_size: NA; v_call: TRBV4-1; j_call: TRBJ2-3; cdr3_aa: CASGDNTDTQYF; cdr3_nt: TGCGCCAGCGGAGACAACACAGATACGCAGTATTTT
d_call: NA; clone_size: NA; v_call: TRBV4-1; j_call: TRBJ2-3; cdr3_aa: CASSQDPGPDTQYF; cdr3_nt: TGCGCCAGCAGCCAAGATCCGGGGCCAGATACGCAGTATTTT